Sequencing of this TCR beta chain was carried out in a study of a mutant IDH1 vaccine in newly diagnosed glioma. Time point: baseline, week 1 (first vaccination visit). Treatment defined: pre-vaccination baseline after standard-of-care therapy. Clones were read by immunoSEQ multiplex PCR, and TCRdb kept only the in-frame ones, dropping some. The sample lists tens of thousands of clones, 60% to 85% occurring once. The V segment lost 8 bases and the J segment 2 bases; nucleotides outside the gene matches: 6. The germline V gene has CDR1 SNHLY and CDR2 FYNNEI. The length of the CDR3 is 15 residues. This TCR derives from a man aged 50-59 years with glioma. The source material was PBMCs, sampled from a glioma patient treated with radiotherapy, temozolomide or both. The V and J genes are TRBV2 and TRBJ2-6; 7 bases map to TRBD2. The CDR3 DNA follows: TGTGCCAGCGGCAGTGGGGGGGCTGGGGCCAACGTCCTGACTTTC. Protein sequence: CASGSGGAGANVLTF. The entire variable domain, with the rest obtained from reference TRBV2 and TRBJ2-6, is as follows: EPEVTQTPSHQVTQMGQEVILRCVPISNHLYFYWYRQILGQKVEFLVSFYNNEISEKSEIFDDQFSVERPDGSNFTLKIRSTKLEDSAMYFCASGSGGAGANVLTFGAGSRLTVL.